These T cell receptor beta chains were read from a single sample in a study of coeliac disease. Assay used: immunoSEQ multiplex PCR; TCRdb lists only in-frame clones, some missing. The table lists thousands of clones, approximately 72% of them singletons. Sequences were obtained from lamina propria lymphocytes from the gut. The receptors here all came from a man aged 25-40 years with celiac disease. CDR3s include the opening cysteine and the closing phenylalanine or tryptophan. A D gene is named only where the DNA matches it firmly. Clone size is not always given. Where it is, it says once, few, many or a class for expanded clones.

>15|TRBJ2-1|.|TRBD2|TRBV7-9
CASSLLAGDYNEQFF
TGTGCCAGCAGCTTACTAGCGGGAGATTACAATGAGCAGTTCTTC
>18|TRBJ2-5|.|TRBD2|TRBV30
CAWSEALAGGLVLRTQYF
TGTGCCTGGAGTGAGGCGCTAGCGGGAGGGCTAGTTTTAAGGACCCAGTACTTC
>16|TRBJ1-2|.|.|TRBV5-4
CASVSSIPGKTYGYTF
TGTGCCAGCGTAAGCTCCATACCAGGAAAGACCTATGGCTACACCTTC
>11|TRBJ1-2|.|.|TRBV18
CASSPSRGYTF
TGTGCCAGCTCACCATCCCGTGGCTACACCTTC
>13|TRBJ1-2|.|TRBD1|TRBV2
CATDRDRLSGYTF
TGTGCCACCGACCGGGACAGGCTAAGTGGCTACACCTTC
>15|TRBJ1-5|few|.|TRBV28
CASSLNAQGNQPQHF
TGTGCCAGCAGTTTGAACGCGCAGGGTAATCAGCCCCAGCATTTT
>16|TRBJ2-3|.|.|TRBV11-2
CASSPSSEASTDTQYF
TGTGCCAGCAGCCCCTCTAGCGAGGCTAGCACAGATACGCAGTATTTT
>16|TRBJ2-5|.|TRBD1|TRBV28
CASTQNRGTYQETQYF
TGTGCCAGCACTCAAAACAGGGGGACCTACCAAGAGACCCAGTACTTC
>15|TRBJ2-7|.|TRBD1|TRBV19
CASSIRIQGAAEQYF
TGTGCCAGTAGTATAAGGATCCAGGGGGCGGCCGAGCAGTACTTC
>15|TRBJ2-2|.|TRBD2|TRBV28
CASSRGGVNTGELFF
TGTGCCAGCAGCCGGGGAGGGGTAAACACCGGGGAGCTGTTTTTT
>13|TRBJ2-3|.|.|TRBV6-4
CASSAGATDTQYF
TGTGCCAGCAGTGCGGGAGCCACAGATACGCAGTATTTT
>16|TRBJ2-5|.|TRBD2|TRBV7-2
CASSSEGLARKETQYF
TGTGCCAGCAGCTCCGAGGGACTAGCCAGGAAAGAGACCCAGTACTTC
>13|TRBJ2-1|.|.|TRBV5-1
CASSLGQANEQFF
TGCGCCAGCAGCTTGGGACAGGCCAATGAGCAGTTCTTC
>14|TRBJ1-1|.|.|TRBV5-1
CASSLSGVDTKAFF
TGCGCCAGCAGCTTGTCAGGGGTGGACACTAAAGCTTTCTTT
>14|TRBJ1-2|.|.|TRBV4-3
CASSGAWGDYGYTF
TGCGCCAGCAGCGGGGCCTGGGGGGACTATGGCTACACCTTC
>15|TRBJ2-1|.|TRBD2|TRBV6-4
CASSEAGGSYNEQFF
TGTGCCAGCAGTGAAGCGGGGGGCTCCTACAATGAGCAGTTCTTC
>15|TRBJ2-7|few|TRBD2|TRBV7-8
CASSNFGLAAYEQYF
TGTGCCAGCAGCAACTTTGGACTAGCGGCCTACGAGCAGTACTTC
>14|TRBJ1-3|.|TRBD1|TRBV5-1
CASSDRTGADTIYF
TGCGCCAGCAGCGACAGGACAGGGGCAGACACCATATATTTT
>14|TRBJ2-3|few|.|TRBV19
CASSIVEAPGTQYF
TGTGCCAGTAGTATAGTTGAGGCTCCGGGTACGCAGTATTTT
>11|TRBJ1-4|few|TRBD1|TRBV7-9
CASSRLGQGDF
TGTGCCAGCAGCCGCCTGGGACAGGGAGATTTT
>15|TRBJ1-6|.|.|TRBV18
CASSPARAGDSPLHF
TGTGCCAGCTCACCAGCTCGGGCAGGGGATTCACCCCTCCACTTT